The rows below give T cell receptor beta chains drawn from one sample of a study of T cells after yellow fever vaccination. TCRdb processed the 5' RACE reads anew with MiXCR; each CDR3 protein has one entry. The sample shows about 580,000 distinct CDR3 sequences, roughly a sixth of them seen only once. Sequences were derived from PBMCs, sampled 5 days after the first yellow fever vaccination. The receptors originated from a man in his late teens or twenties who received the YFV17D yellow fever vaccine. Both conserved end residues are part of each CDR3. The order of the fields is V gene, J gene, CDR3 length, clone size, D gene, CDR3 DNA, CDR3 protein. A D gene is named only where the DNA matches it firmly. The size of a clone is reported for some rows only, either as once, few or many, or as a class for expanded clones.

TRBV5-4	TRBJ1-2	10	.	.	TGTGCCAGCGGGGCGGATGGCTACACCTTC	CASGADGYTF
TRBV10-3	TRBJ1-1	12	.	.	TGTGCCATCAGTGAGGGACAGTATGAAGCTTTCTTT	CAISEGQYEAFF
TRBV12-3/TRBV12-4	TRBJ2-1	11	.	.	TGTGCCAGCAGTAACCGTAATGAGCAGTTCTTC	CASSNRNEQFF
TRBV4-2	TRBJ1-4	15	few	.	TGTGCCAGCAGCCAAATGGGGATGATTGAGGAAAAACTGTTTTTT	CASSQMGMIEEKLFF
TRBV29-1	TRBJ2-4	13	.	TRBD1	TGCAGCGTAAAAACGACAGGGTTGGGCATTCAGTACTTC	CSVKTTGLGIQYF
TRBV6-5	TRBJ2-7	15	.	.	TGTGCCAGCAGTTCGCTCTTGGGGTCCGCCAGCGAGCAGTACTTC	CASSSLLGSASEQYF
TRBV6-1	TRBJ2-2	15	.	.	TGTGCCAGCACCCCTTTAGGGGTGCACACCGGGGAGCTGTTTTTT	CASTPLGVHTGELFF
TRBV15	TRBJ2-1	11	few	.	TGTGCCACCAGCAAGGGGTATGAGCAGTTCTTC	CATSKGYEQFF
TRBV28	TRBJ1-2	12	few	TRBD1	TGTGCCAGCAGCAGGGACAGTGCTGGCTACACCTTC	CASSRDSAGYTF
TRBV9	TRBJ2-3	16	.	TRBD2	TGTGCCAGCAGCTTATCCGGGGGGGCCGAGGCAGATACGCAGTATTTT	CASSLSGGAEADTQYF
TRBV4-3	TRBJ1-6	14	few	.	TGCGCCAGCAGCCCCGCAGGACCTAATTCACCCCTCCACTTT	CASSPAGPNSPLHF
TRBV6-2/TRBV6-3	TRBJ2-7	16	.	.	TGTGCCAGCAGTTACAATCCCCGACCCGACCTTAACGAGCAGTACTTC	CASSYNPRPDLNEQYF
TRBV11-1	TRBJ2-3	21	.	TRBD2	TGTGCCAGCAGCTTCGGACTAGCGGGGGGGTACGAACTTTCTAGCACAGATACGCAGTATTTT	CASSFGLAGGYELSSTDTQYF
TRBV20-1	TRBJ2-7	14	few	TRBD1	TGCAGTGCGCGGACAGGCAAGAGAGCCTACGAGCAGTACTTC	CSARTGKRAYEQYF
TRBV29-1	TRBJ1-4	12	few	.	TGCAGCGTTGCCGCAACTAATGAAAAACTGTTTTTT	CSVAATNEKLFF
TRBV6-4	TRBJ2-1	15	many	TRBD2	TGTGCCAGCAGTAAAAGCGGGGGGGCAATGGATGAGCAGTTCTTC	CASSKSGGAMDEQFF
TRBV7-9	TRBJ1-1	13	.	.	TGTGCCAGCGGTTTCAGGGCGGGTGGCGAAGCTTTCTTT	CASGFRAGGEAFF
TRBV7-9	TRBJ2-1	17	few	TRBD2	TGTGCCAGCAGCTTATACCGGACTAGCGGGGGCCAAAATGAGCAGTTCTTC	CASSLYRTSGGQNEQFF
TRBV5-1	TRBJ1-1	20	.	.	TGCGCCAGCAGTTTTCGGACTTTTAGGACAGCGATAAACAGGGACACTGAAGCTTTCTTT	CASSFRTFRTAINRDTEAFF
TRBV20-1	TRBJ2-3	15	.	TRBD1	TGCAGTGCTCCCCATGGGACAGGGGCCTTGGGGTCGCAGTATTTT	CSAPHGTGALGSQYF
TRBV5-1	TRBJ2-1	14	few	TRBD2	TGCGCCAGCAGCTCCGGGACTACCGCCAATGAGCAGTTCTTC	CASSSGTTANEQFF
TRBV6-1	TRBJ1-2	15	few	TRBD1	TGTGCCAGCAGTCCCCCCGACAGGGCCCCCCGTGGCTACACCTTC	CASSPPDRAPRGYTF
TRBV18	TRBJ1-4	13	.	.	TGTGCCAGCTCACCACCAGGGCTGGAAAAACTGTTTTTT	CASSPPGLEKLFF
TRBV7-2	TRBJ1-1	15	many	.	TGTGCCAGCAGCTTAGACCCGGTAATGAACACTGAAGCTTTCTTT	CASSLDPVMNTEAFF
TRBV19	TRBJ2-1	14	.	.	TGTGCCAGTATGAAGGGAGCGGTCTACAATGAGCAGTTCTTC	CASMKGAVYNEQFF
TRBV5-4	TRBJ2-5	15	.	TRBD2	TGTGCCAGCAGCTTGTCAGCGGGGGGGAGTCAGACCCAGTACTTC	CASSLSAGGSQTQYF
TRBV24-1	TRBJ2-2	14	many	.	TGTGCCACCAGTGACCACGACAGGACCGGGGAGCTGTTTTTT	CATSDHDRTGELFF
TRBV25-1	TRBJ1-6	13	.	TRBD1	TGTGCCAGCAGTGAGACAGGGGTTTCACCCCTCCACTTT	CASSETGVSPLHF
TRBV21-1	TRBJ1-5	19	.	.	TGTGCCAGCACCAATCCCCCCAAAACGGTCCGGGTAAGCAATCAGCCCCAGCATTTT	CASTNPPKTVRVSNQPQHF
TRBV3-1	TRBJ2-7	11	.	.	TGTGCCAGCAGCCAATATAACGAGCAGTACTTC	CASSQYNEQYF
TRBV7-9	TRBJ2-3	16	few	TRBD2	TGTGCCAGCAGCTTCAAGCGGGGGGCCATCACAGATACGCAGTATTTT	CASSFKRGAITDTQYF
TRBV7-9	TRBJ1-5	14	few	.	TGTGCCAGCAGCTCGACCAAAGGCAATCAGCCCCAGCATTTT	CASSSTKGNQPQHF
TRBV7-2	TRBJ1-6	16	many	.	TGTGCCAGCCGCATGGCCGGGACAACCTATAATTCACCCCTCCACTTT	CASRMAGTTYNSPLHF
TRBV3-1	TRBJ1-6	12	few	.	TGTGCCAGCAGCCCCGGCAGGCCACCCCTCCACTTT	CASSPGRPPLHF
TRBV29-1	TRBJ2-1	12	many	.	TGCAGCGTTGAATGGGGGTCGAATGAGCAGTTCTTC	CSVEWGSNEQFF